Following are 32 T cell receptor beta chains from one sample sequenced in a study of control samples from healthy donors and cancer patients. The data were produced by immunoSEQ multiplex PCR, yet TCRdb's version contains in-frame clones alone and is incomplete. The sample has about 70,000 clones, about 95% seen once; the top ten hold 2.8%. The material sequenced was blood. Receptors were obtained from a woman aged 30 to 39 in good health.

This chain uses TRBV2 with TRBJ1-3; D unresolved. Trimming took 6 bases from V and 2 from J, leaving 17 bases between them. This CDR3 contains 16 residues. Germline values: CDR1 SNHLY, CDR2 FYNNEI. As DNA, the CDR3 is TGTGCCAGCAGCCCTCAGGTCAGGACGACTGGAAACACCATATATTTT. Protein product: CASSPQVRTTGNTIYF.

The J gene is TRBJ2-3, the V gene TRBV6-4; a possible D gene is TRBD2 (5 bases). Per germline, CDR1 MRHNA and CDR2 SNTAGT. The V and J ends lost 0 bases and 5 bases respectively, with 6 bases between them. This CDR3 has 13 residues. The DNA for the CDR3 is TGTGCCAGCAGTGACTCCGGGGTAGATACGCAGTATTTT. This codes for CASSDSGVDTQYF.

V usage is TRBV19 and J usage is TRBJ2-2; D is unclear. Germline V gives CDR1 LNHDA, CDR2 SQIVND (reference sequence). Trimming pared 7 bases from V and 1 base from J, leaving 10 bases between. This CDR3 comprises 14 residues. The CDR3 bases are TGTGCCAGTACCAATACGGGGAACACCGGGGAGCTGTTTTTT. Translated: CASTNTGNTGELFF.

This rearrangement joins TRBV2 to TRBJ1-5; no clear D gene. The CDR3 consists of 13 residues. Germline V gene sequence: CDR1 SNHLY, CDR2 FYNNEI. Between the trimmed V and J ends, which lost 9 bases and 5 bases, there was a span of 14 bases. CDR3 protein: CASKQYWDQPQHF. CDR3 bases: TGTGCCAGTAAGCAGTATTGGGATCAGCCCCAGCATTTT.

This clone appeared a single time. The chain uses TRBV18 and TRBJ2-7; D might be TRBD1 or TRBD2, each matching 7 bases. The CDR3 has 15 residues. The V gene's germline CDR1 is KGHSH and CDR2 LQKENI. Trimming removed 3 bases at V and 3 bases at J, with 15 bases between. Written as DNA, the CDR3 is TGTGCCAGCTCACCCAGGGGGGGGAGAGGCTACGAGCAGTACTTC. Translation: CASSPRGGRGYEQYF.

The chain employs TRBV5-1 and TRBJ1-1; D unresolved. CDR3 length: 15 amino acids. Deletions cut 0 bases from V and 1 base from J, with 10 bases between. Germline V gene sequence: CDR1 SGHRS, CDR2 YFSETQ. The CDR3 region is CASSLAWNRNTEAFF. The CDR3 region has the DNA TGCGCCAGCAGCTTGGCCTGGAACAGGAACACTGAAGCTTTCTTT.

The V call is TRBV11-1, the J call TRBJ1-1, with no clear D. The CDR3 loop spans 11 amino acids. From germline, CDR1 is SGHAT and CDR2 FQDESV (reference sequence). Trimming took off 6 bases at V and 1 base at J, with 3 bases between the two ends. The CDR3 sequence: CASRANTEAFF. Written as DNA, the CDR3 is TGTGCCAGCAGGGCGAACACTGAAGCTTTCTTT.

The V call is TRBV6-2 or TRBV6-3, the J call TRBJ1-6, with a possible D match to TRBD1 (6 bases). Trimming pared 3 bases from V and 5 bases from J, leaving 14 bases between. Germline V gives CDR1 MNHEY, CDR2 SVGEGT. The CDR3 runs 16 residues. CDR3 in amino acids: CASSYRRGANNSPLHF. The CDR3 nucleotides read TGTGCCAGCAGTTATCGACGGGGGGCGAATAATTCACCCCTCCACTTT.

The V gene is TRBV3-1 (or the pseudogene TRBV3-2), the J gene TRBJ2-5; 10 bases align to TRBD2. J was trimmed by 4 bases and V by 1 base; bases with no gene match: 3. The germline V gene encodes CDR1 LGHDT and CDR2 YNNKEL (reference sequence). CDR3 length: 15 residues. CDR3 sequence (DNA): TGTGCCAGCAGCCAAGCTAGCGGGGGAAGAGAGACCCAGTACTTC. This sequence encodes CASSQASGGRETQYF.

The V call is TRBV6-5, the J call TRBJ2-1; TRBD1 matches 9 bases. CDR1 is MNHEY, CDR2 SVGAGI, per germline. The CDR3 is made up of 15 amino acids. With V trimmed by 7 bases and J by 10 bases, 14 bases remained unmatched. The CDR3 DNA follows: TGTGCCAGCATGGCCCGGGACAGGGTAGTAAGAGAGCAGTTCTTC. It encodes CASMARDRVVREQFF.

This clone was recorded once. The chain couples TRBV19 to TRBJ1-2; D gene ambiguous. There are 16 residues in the CDR3. The V gene lost 0 bases and the J gene lost 3 bases, with 14 bases spanning the gap. CDR1 is LNHDA and CDR2 is SQIVND in the germline V gene (reference sequence). CDR3 sequence: CASSIDGSRVDYGYTF. The CDR3 bases are TGTGCCAGTAGTATAGATGGCAGCCGGGTCGACTATGGCTACACCTTC.

This chain uses TRBV7-2 with TRBJ1-5; D remains unclear. Deletions cut 0 bases from V and 0 bases from J, with 9 bases between. In germline, CDR1 is SGHTA, CDR2 FQGNSA. The CDR3 is 16 residues long. In nucleotides, the CDR3 is TGTGCCAGCAGCTTAGCGTGGGGAGGTAGCAATCAGCCCCAGCATTTT. This codes for CASSLAWGGSNQPQHF.

The chain recombines TRBV10-3 with TRBJ2-7, with TRBD2 identical over 12 bases. CDR3 length: 13 amino acids. V shed 10 bases, J shed 5 bases, and the junction held 6 bases outside the gene matches. The V gene's germline CDR1 is ENHRY and CDR2 SYGVKD. CDR3 in amino acids: CATRTSGIDEQYF. The DNA of the CDR3 is TGTGCCACCAGGACTAGCGGGATAGACGAGCAGTACTTC.

J is TRBJ1-1 and V is TRBV2; D remains ambiguous. V gave up 5 bases and J gave up 5 bases, with 18 bases separating them. CDR3 size: 15 residues. Germline assignment: CDR1 SNHLY and CDR2 FYNNEI. For the CDR3, the DNA is TGTGCCAGCAGTTGGACGGCCCCCGGCGGGACTGAAGCTTTCTTT. Its protein product is CASSWTAPGGTEAFF.

The chain links TRBV19 to TRBJ2-6, with D possibly matching TRBD1 (5 bases). Trimming cost V 4 bases and J 2 bases, with 12 bases left between them. CDR1 and CDR2 (germline): LNHDA, SQIVND (reference sequence). The CDR3 totals 16 residues. The CDR3 coding sequence is TGTGCCAGTAGTACCGTTAGGGGCACTGGGGCCAACGTCCTGACTTTC. Translated, it gives CASSTVRGTGANVLTF.

The rearrangement joins TRBV7-8 to TRBJ1-1; 7 bases agree with TRBD1. The CDR3 has 14 residues. Per germline, CDR1 SGHVS and CDR2 FQNEAQ. Trimming cost V 5 bases and J 1 base; bases outside gene matches: 4. CDR3: CASSPGQANTEAFF. The CDR3 DNA is TGTGCCAGCAGCCCCGGACAGGCGAACACTGAAGCTTTCTTT.

The chain carries TRBV19 and TRBJ2-6, with D perhaps being TRBD1 or TRBD2 (5 bases each). The CDR3 spans 18 residues. Per germline, CDR1 LNHDA and CDR2 SQIVND (reference sequence). V was shortened by 9 bases and J by 0 bases, with 21 bases between the two germline ends. CDR3 sequence (DNA): TGTGCCAGCCTCGCCCGGGGCGCTGAAGACTCTGGGGCCAACGTCCTGACTTTC. Its protein product is CASLARGAEDSGANVLTF. The complete variable domain, with remaining parts taken from reference TRBV19 and TRBJ2-6, reads DGGITQSPKYLFRKEGQNVTLSCEQNLNHDAMYWYRQDPGQGLRLIYYSQIVNDFQKGDIAEGYSVSREKKESFPLTVTSAQKNPTAFYLCASLARGAEDSGANVLTFGAGSRLTVL.

V is TRBV10-1 and J is TRBJ2-1; the match to TRBD2 covers 12 bases. This CDR3 has 14 residues. The ends lost 6 bases at V and 5 bases at J; junction bases unmatched: 2. Germline-derived CDR1 and CDR2 are WNHNN and SYGVQD (reference sequence). CDR3 sequence (DNA): TGCGCCAGCAGATCTAGCGGGGGGGACAATGAGCAGTTCTTC. Its protein product is CASRSSGGDNEQFF.

This chain uses TRBV6-6 with TRBJ1-2; TRBD1 matches 10 bases. J was trimmed by 8 bases and V by 6 bases; bases with no gene match: 12. The length of the CDR3 is 15 residues. Looked up from germline, CDR1 is MNHNY and CDR2 is SVGAGI (reference sequence). CDR3 nucleotide sequence: TGTGCCAGCAGGGAGACAGGGGGCGTCCTGGGAGGCTACACCTTC. Protein sequence: CASRETGGVLGGYTF.

The genes are TRBV27 and TRBJ1-3, with 7 nucleotides matching TRBD1. The CDR3 consists of 14 residues. V was pared by 8 bases and J by 2 bases, with 6 bases of the junction left unmatched. The germline V gene encodes CDR1 MNHEY and CDR2 SMNVEV (reference sequence). CDR3 sequence (DNA): TGTGCCAGCGGCGCTCAGGGGGCTGGAAACACCATATATTTT. Protein sequence: CASGAQGAGNTIYF.

This clone was detected only once. This chain connects TRBV6-6 to TRBJ1-3; D uncertain. This CDR3 spans 13 amino acids. Deletions cut 4 bases from V and 3 bases from J, with 7 bases between. The V gene's germline CDR1 is MNHNY and CDR2 SVGAGI (reference sequence). The CDR3 here is CASSSSNGNTIYF. The CDR3 DNA reads as TGTGCCAGCAGTTCAAGTAATGGAAACACCATATATTTT.

The CDR3 DNA reads TGCGCCAGCAGCCAGGGACTAGAGTGGGAGACCCAGTACTTC. This encodes CASSQGLEWETQYF. The chain employs TRBV4-1 and TRBJ2-5; 8 nucleotides align to TRBD2. Unmatched junction bases numbered 5, after V lost 3 bases and J lost 5 bases. CDR1 MGHRA and CDR2 YSYEKL come from the germline V gene. CDR3 size: 14 residues.

The chain employs TRBV5-1 and TRBJ1-1; D remains unclear. The germline V gene has CDR1 SGHRS and CDR2 YFSETQ. The CDR3 loop spans 15 amino acids. The V and J ends lost 5 bases and 5 bases respectively, with 19 bases between them. The CDR3 coding sequence is TGCGCCAGCAGTCTTGGGGAGGGATTTGGGACTGAAGCTTTCTTT. It specifies CASSLGEGFGTEAFF.

The genes are TRBV19 and TRBJ1-2, with TRBD1 matching 8 bases. Germline CDR1 LNHDA, CDR2 SQIVND (reference sequence). V was pared by 3 bases and J by 9 bases, with 6 bases of the junction left unmatched. This CDR3 has 13 amino acids. CDR3 sequence (DNA): TGTGCCAGTAGTATTTGGCAGGGGGCGAGCTACACCTTC. Translating gives CASSIWQGASYTF.

This chain links TRBV28 with TRBJ1-3; 7 nucleotides match TRBD1. The CDR3 length is 14 residues. Trimming removed 5 bases from V and 6 bases from J; junction bases left unmatched: 7. The germline V gene encodes CDR1 MDHEN and CDR2 SYDVKM. This CDR3 reads CASSRRGGSNTIYF. CDR3 DNA: TGTGCCAGCAGTAGAAGAGGGGGCTCAAACACCATATATTTT.

CDR3 sequence: CASSKRGGGETQYF. The DNA of the CDR3 is TGTGCCAGCAGCAAACGCGGGGGAGGCGAGACCCAGTACTTC. This chain connects TRBV5-6 to TRBJ2-5, with TRBD2 identical over 7 bases. The CDR3 is made up of 14 amino acids. Looked up from germline, CDR1 is SGHDT and CDR2 is YYEEEE. Losses at the gene ends were 4 bases for V and 5 bases for J; bases not matched to a gene: 8.

The V call is TRBV7-6, the J call TRBJ1-3, with 11 bases fitting TRBD1. Germline CDR1 reads SGHVS; CDR2 reads FNYEAQ. This CDR3 has 17 amino acids. Germline trimming cut 1 base from V and 1 base from J; bases unmatched to any gene: 3. The CDR3 reads CASSLGTGGPSGNTIYF. Here the CDR3 DNA reads TGTGCCAGCAGCTTAGGGACAGGGGGCCCTTCTGGAAACACCATATATTTT. Complete variable domain (other parts from reference TRBV7-6 and TRBJ1-3): GAGVSQSPRYKVTKRGQDVALRCDPISGHVSLYWYRQALGQGPEFLTYFNYEAQQDKSGLPNDRFSAERPEGSISTLTIQRTEQRDSAMYRCASSLGTGGPSGNTIYFGEGSWLTVV.

This clone has a single count. The chain recombines TRBV25-1 with TRBJ1-3, with D unclear. The CDR3 covers 12 residues. With 6 bases removed from V and 2 bases from J, the gap between germline ends came to 5 bases. The germline gives CDR1 MGHDK, CDR2 SYGVNS. The CDR3, as DNA: TGTGCCAGCAGCCCCGCTGGAAACACCATATATTTT. Its protein product is CASSPAGNTIYF. The whole variable domain, filled in from reference TRBV25-1 and TRBJ1-3, reads EADIYQTPRYLVIGTGKKITLECSQTMGHDKMYWYQQDPGMELHLIHYSYGVNSTEKGDLSSESTVSRIRTEHFPLTLESARPSHTSQYLCASSPAGNTIYFGEGSWLTVV.

This clone was seen only once. V is TRBV13 and J is TRBJ2-2, with 7 bases matching TRBD2. The CDR3 has 14 residues. J gave up 6 bases and V 3 bases, and 4 bases lay outside the gene matches. The germline gives CDR1 PRHDT, CDR2 FYEKMQ (reference sequence). CDR3 nucleotides: TGTGCCAGCAGCTTGACTAGCCTCCCCGGGGAGCTGTTTTTT. This sequence encodes CASSLTSLPGELFF.

The chain combines TRBV6-5 with TRBJ1-2; 7 bases fit TRBD1. The CDR3 is 14 residues long. Germline CDR1 reads MNHEY; CDR2 reads SVGAGI. The V segment lost 6 bases and the J segment 3 bases; nucleotides outside the gene matches: 7. Here the CDR3 reads CASRKGQQHYGYTF. Here the CDR3 DNA reads TGTGCCAGCAGAAAGGGACAGCAGCACTATGGCTACACCTTC.

This sequence joins TRBV7-9 and TRBJ2-5; 7 bases fit TRBD2. V gave up 6 bases and J gave up 3 bases; unmatched junction bases: 16. The CDR3 is 17 amino acids. The germline V gene encodes CDR1 SEHNR and CDR2 FQNEAQ (reference sequence). CDR3 loop: CASSQTTLGGDKETQYF. The CDR3 nucleotides read TGTGCCAGCAGTCAAACCACTCTGGGGGGGGATAAAGAGACCCAGTACTTC.

The chain recombines TRBV5-4 with TRBJ2-2, with 12 bases fitting TRBD2. This CDR3 is built from 18 residues. Germline CDR1 and CDR2: SGHNT and YYREEE (reference sequence). The junction had 8 bases not matched to a gene; V was cut back by 5 bases and J by 0 bases. CDR3 loop: CASSSTSGGLANTGELFF. For the CDR3, the DNA is TGTGCCAGCAGTTCGACTAGCGGGGGACTTGCGAACACCGGGGAGCTGTTTTTT.